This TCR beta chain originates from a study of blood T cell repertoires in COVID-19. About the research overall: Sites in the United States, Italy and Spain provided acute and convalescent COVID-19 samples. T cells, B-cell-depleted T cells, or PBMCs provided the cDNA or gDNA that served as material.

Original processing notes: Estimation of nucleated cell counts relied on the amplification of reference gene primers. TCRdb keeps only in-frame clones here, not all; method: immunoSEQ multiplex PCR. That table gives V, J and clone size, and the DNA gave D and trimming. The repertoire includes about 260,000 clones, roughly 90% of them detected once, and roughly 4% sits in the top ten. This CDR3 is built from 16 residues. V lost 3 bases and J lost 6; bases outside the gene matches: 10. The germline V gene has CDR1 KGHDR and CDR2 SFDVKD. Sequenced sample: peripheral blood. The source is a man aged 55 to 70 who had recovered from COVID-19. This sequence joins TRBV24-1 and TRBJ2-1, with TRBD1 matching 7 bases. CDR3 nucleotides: TGTGCCACCAGTGATCCAAGACAGGGATCGGTCAATGAGCAGTTCTTC. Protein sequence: CATSDPRQGSVNEQFF.